The 8 T cell receptor beta chains reported below all come from one sample, sequenced in a study of shared clonotypes between healthy human individuals. The table came from immunoSEQ multiplex PCR; TCRdb's copy has only in-frame clones and leaves some out. This table holds 2 million to 2.5 million clones, approximately 93% found once. Sequenced sample: naive CD4+ T cells from PBMCs. Indicated subset: CD45RA+ positively selected. The receptors derive from a man aged 18-30 years in good health. Some clones in this sample may be carry-over from other donors' samples.

This clone was detected only once. Distinct nucleotide sequences in the sample also encode this CDR3. This chain links TRBV5-1 with TRBJ2-1, with 10 bases fitting TRBD2. Unmatched junction bases numbered 6, after V lost 4 bases and J lost 5 bases. This CDR3 contains 15 residues. CDR1 and CDR2 (germline): SGHRS, YFSETQ. In nucleotides, the CDR3 is TGCGCCAGCAGCCTTCTAGCGGGAGAAAACAATGAGCAGTTCTTC. Its protein product is CASSLLAGENNEQFF.

V usage is TRBV4-1 and J usage is TRBJ1-4; 9 bases line up with TRBD1. J was trimmed by 7 bases and V by 3 bases; bases with no gene match: 6. The CDR3 runs 15 residues. The germline CDR1 and CDR2 sequences are MGHRA and YSYEKL. Here the CDR3 DNA reads TGCGCCAGCAGCCAGCTTGGGACAGGGAGTGAAAAACTGTTTTTT. Translated, it gives CASSQLGTGSEKLFF.

The chain links TRBV28 to TRBJ2-1; D call uncertain. Germline V gene data show CDR1 as MDHEN and CDR2 as SYDVKM. The CDR3 extends over 12 amino acids. Trimming shortened V by 5 bases and J by 8 bases, and 10 bases separated the two germline ends. CDR3 region: CASSTVGDEQFF. CDR3 coding DNA: TGTGCCAGCAGTACGGTCGGAGATGAGCAGTTCTTC.

Regarding this clone: The sample holds other DNA sequences that translate to the same CDR3. This chain joins TRBV7-6 and TRBJ2-7; D is undetermined. The CDR3 spans 13 residues. The germline V gene encodes CDR1 SGHVS and CDR2 FNYEAQ. V was clipped by 0 bases and J by 0 bases, with 3 bases between them. The CDR3 DNA follows: TGTGCCAGCAGCTTAGCGAACTCCTACGAGCAGTACTTC. Encoded protein: CASSLANSYEQYF.

With regard to this clone: The sample has other DNA sequences that encode this CDR3 too. This rearrangement joins TRBV28 to TRBJ2-5; a weak D match, TRBD1 (6 bases). Trimming stripped 4 bases from V and 5 bases from J, with 17 bases between. CDR3 length: 15 residues. Germline CDR1 and CDR2: MDHEN and SYDVKM. CDR3 region: CASSSPRAGEETQYF. The CDR3 coding sequence is TGTGCCAGCAGTTCCCCAAGGGCAGGGGAGGAGACCCAGTACTTC.

V usage is TRBV5-1 and J usage is TRBJ1-1; 7 bases line up with TRBD1. Germline CDR1 reads SGHRS; CDR2 reads YFSETQ. CDR3 size: 14 residues. V shed 4 bases, J shed 5 bases, and the junction held 8 bases outside the gene matches. CDR3 amino acids: CASSIQGRETEAFF. The CDR3, as DNA: TGCGCCAGCAGCATACAGGGGCGGGAGACTGAAGCTTTCTTT.

The chain joins TRBV4-3 to TRBJ2-1; D unresolved. The CDR3 totals 17 residues. CDR1 is LGHNA and CDR2 is YSLEER in the germline V gene. V lost 4 bases and J 4 bases, leaving 20 bases between the germline ends. CDR3: CASSRDTDGRKYNEQFF. CDR3 coding DNA: TGCGCCAGCAGCCGAGATACGGACGGACGAAAGTACAATGAGCAGTTCTTC.

This chain connects TRBV14 to TRBJ2-1, with D hard to call. Germline loops: CDR1 SGHDN, CDR2 FVKESK. Trimming left V 5 bases short and J 4 bases short, with 15 bases between. The CDR3 extends over 15 amino acids. This CDR3 reads CASSRWNEAYNEQFF. The CDR3 region has the DNA TGTGCCAGCAGCAGATGGAATGAGGCGTACAATGAGCAGTTCTTC.